This TCR beta chain was found in a study of blood T cell repertoires in COVID-19. Study at large: Samples representing acute and convalescent COVID-19 were sourced from the United States, Italy and Spain.

TCRdb keeps only in-frame clones here, not all; method: immunoSEQ multiplex PCR. The sample has some 250,000 clones, roughly nine tenths seen once; the top ten hold more than 1%. The CDR3 runs 15 residues. V gave up 4 bases and J gave up 5 bases; unmatched junction bases: 8. CDR1 is SNHLY and CDR2 is FYNNEI in the germline V gene. Only a few counts were recorded for this clone. The study assigned cohorts using participant-reported clinical history. The chain recombines TRBV2 with TRBJ2-5; TRBD2 aligns across 9 bases. The receptor was derived from a human donor in a cohort exposed to, infected with or recovered from COVID-19 (not recorded which). The donor label of this sample is uncertain. Sequencing used PBMCs or T cells enriched from blood (not recorded which). CDR3 sequence: CASSGSRGGEETQYF. The CDR3 nucleotides are TGTGCCAGCAGTGGCTCGCGGGGGGGAGAGGAGACCCAGTACTTC.